This TCR beta chain was sequenced in a study of shared clonotypes between healthy human individuals. Study at large: CD8 memory received one plate per donor, CD8 naive two, CD4 memory three and CD4 naive three.

CDR3 length equals 13 residues. V was trimmed by 4 bases and J by 2 bases, leaving 8 bases between them. Germline V gene data show CDR1 as SGHTA and CDR2 as FQGNSA. Only in-frame clones appear in the TCRdb table, and some are missing; sequencing was by immunoSEQ multiplex PCR. The sample carries over 1.4 million clones, about 96% recorded once. The specimen was naive CD4+ T cells sorted from blood. Subset in this sample: CD45RA+ positively selected. This clonotype was sampled from a man younger than 40 in good health. The chain couples TRBV7-2 to TRBJ2-5; D gene uncertain. The CDR3 region is CASSSFGQETQYF. DNA of the CDR3: TGTGCCAGCAGCTCTTTTGGGCAAGAGACCCAGTACTTC.